This TCR beta chain was identified in a study of cytomegalovirus exposure and HLA in healthy donors. PCR was performed using 60 Vbeta and 13 Jbeta primers. Using immunoSEQ multiplex PCR, the repertoire was profiled, and TCRdb retains in-frame clones only, with some absent. There are roughly 100,000 clones in the sample; around 80% occur only once, and approximately 1.9% lies in the top ten. Trimming cost V 1 base and J 4 bases, with 7 bases left between them. CDR3 length equals 13 residues. CDR1 is MDHEN, CDR2 SYDVKM, per germline. Notes on the study in general: CMV antigen specificity of a few CMV-associated chains was confirmed in vitro. Most CMV-associated TCR beta chains appeared HLA-restricted in a later analysis.

Turning to this clone: Its specificity is unknown.

The sample comprised PBMCs. V gene TRBV28 combines with J gene TRBJ1-1, with D hard to call. This sequence originates from a woman aged 40 to 49 in good health and CMV-seronegative. DNA of the CDR3: TGTGCCAGCAGTTTATTGGCTTCCACTGAAGCTTTCTTT. This sequence encodes CASSLLASTEAFF. Based on the CDR3 plus reference TRBV28 and TRBJ1-1, the full variable domain is DVKVTQSSRYLVKRTGEKVFLECVQDMDHENMFWYRQDPGLGLRLIYFSYDVKMKEKGDIPEGYSVSREKKERFSLILESASTNQTSMYLCASSLLASTEAFFGQGTRLTVV.